This T cell receptor beta chain was retrieved from a study of memory CD4+ T cells and cytomegalovirus serostatus. The sort gate was single viable CD3+CD4+CD8-CD45RO+ cells for memory CD4+ T cells. Per the germline V gene, CDR1 is MNHEY and CDR2 is SVGAGI. CDR3 size: 16 residues. Germline trimming cut 0 bases from V and 6 bases from J; bases unmatched to any gene: 7. Per the original methods: Out-of-frame sequences were removed, leaving roughly 2,200,000 distinct TCRbeta sequences. The table came from immunoSEQ multiplex PCR; TCRdb's copy has only in-frame clones and leaves some out. The D gene and trimming were derived from the DNA, and the V and J assignments and clone size from that table. This sample has more than 50,000 clones, with 60% to 80% found just once. Whole-study results and caveats: Of under 200 reported CMV TCRbeta sequences, around 63 were found in memory CD4+ repertoires.

A remark on this clone: Its target is not known.

The chain joins TRBV6-5 to TRBJ1-4; TRBD1 aligns across 7 bases. The receptor was derived from an adult in good health and CMV-seronegative. Sequencing input: memory CD4+ T cells from blood. The CDR3 spells CASSYSSTGADEKLFF. The CDR3 bases are TGTGCCAGCAGTTACTCGAGTACAGGGGCGGATGAAAAACTGTTTTTT.